Below are 10 T cell receptor beta chains sequenced from a single sample in a study of T cell changes during pregnancy in multiple sclerosis. Clones were read by immunoSEQ multiplex PCR, and TCRdb kept only the in-frame ones, dropping some. This table has tens of thousands of clones, about nine tenths appearing once. Sequenced material: peripheral blood, taken in the third trimester of pregnancy. These receptors originate from a female donor with multiple sclerosis, enrolled in a pregnancy study.

The chain uses TRBV4-1 and TRBJ1-1; 7 bases map to TRBD1. CDR1 and CDR2 from the germline V gene are MGHRA and YSYEKL. The CDR3 runs 15 residues. The V segment lost 0 bases and the J segment 0 bases; nucleotides outside the gene matches: 1. The CDR3 is CASSQEQGLNTEAFF. The CDR3 DNA sequence: TGCGCCAGCAGCCAAGAACAGGGGCTGAACACTGAAGCTTTCTTT.

The chain joins TRBV6-6 to TRBJ2-1; 9 positions match TRBD2. The germline V gene has CDR1 MNHNY and CDR2 SVGAGI (reference sequence). The length of the CDR3 is 15 residues. J gave up 4 bases and V 2 bases, and 3 bases lay outside the gene matches. Here the CDR3 reads CASSYTAGGYNEQFF. CDR3 nucleotide sequence: TGTGCCAGCAGTTACACGGCGGGAGGGTACAATGAGCAGTTCTTC.

This clone was observed a few times. The gene calls are TRBV7-9 and TRBJ2-7, with TRBD2 identical over 8 bases. The CDR3 sequence is 13 residues long. From germline, CDR1 is SEHNR and CDR2 FQNEAQ (reference sequence). Losses at the gene ends were 1 base for V and 5 bases for J; bases not matched to a gene: 1. Here the CDR3 reads CASSLDSGNEQYF. The CDR3 nucleotides are TGTGCCAGCAGCTTAGATAGCGGGAACGAGCAGTACTTC.

The chain has TRBV5-8 and TRBJ2-3, with a tentative D call TRBD1 (6 bases). This CDR3 is 16 amino acids long. V shed 4 bases and J shed 0 bases, with 15 bases lying between them. Germline CDR1 SGHTS, CDR2 YDEGEE. The CDR3 sequence is CASSIRLDSSTDTQYF. As DNA, the CDR3 is TGTGCCAGCAGCATACGGCTGGACAGTAGCACAGATACGCAGTATTTT. Variable domain in full (rest from reference TRBV5-8 and TRBJ2-3): EAGVTQSPTHLIKTRGQQATLRCSPISGHTSVYWYQQALGLGLQFLLWYDEGEERNRGNFPPRFSGRQFPNYSSELNVNALELEDSALYLCASSIRLDSSTDTQYFGPGTRLTVL.

This chain links TRBV7-2 with TRBJ2-6, with D possibly TRBD1 on 5 matching bases. CDR1 and CDR2 from the germline V gene are SGHTA and FQGNSA. The CDR3 is made up of 14 amino acids. V was pared by 5 bases and J by 9 bases, with 14 bases between. The CDR3 region has the DNA TGTGCCAGCAGCACCGACAGTGGTGTCAACGTCCTGACTTTC. Its translation is CASSTDSGVNVLTF.

J is TRBJ2-1 and V is TRBV9, with a tentative D call TRBD2 (6 bases). From germline, CDR1 is SGDLS and CDR2 YYNGEE. V shed 0 bases and J shed 7 bases, with 14 bases lying between them. This CDR3 region has 15 residues. Here the CDR3 DNA reads TGTGCCAGCAGCGTAGACGGGAGAGGGGCTAATGAGCAGTTCTTC. Protein sequence: CASSVDGRGANEQFF.

The rearrangement links TRBV12-5 to TRBJ1-1; D might be TRBD1 (5 bases). V was pared by 5 bases and J by 1 base, with 11 bases between. The CDR3 extends over 14 amino acids. CDR1 and CDR2 from the germline V gene are LGHNT and FRNRAP. CDR3 protein: CASGPDIWNTEAFF. Here the CDR3 DNA reads TGTGCTAGTGGTCCGGACATATGGAACACTGAAGCTTTCTTT. The full variable domain, rest sourced from reference TRBV12-5 and TRBJ1-1, is DARVTQTPRHKVTEMGQEVTMRCQPILGHNTVFWYRQTMMQGLELLAYFRNRAPLDDSGMPKDRFSAEMPDATLATLKIQPSEPRDSAVYFCASGPDIWNTEAFFGQGTRLTVV.

This chain joins TRBV5-1 and TRBJ1-3; TRBD1 matches at 10 bases. V was pared by 6 bases and J by 4 bases, with 4 bases of the junction left unmatched. Per germline, CDR1 SGHRS and CDR2 YFSETQ. CDR3 length: 14 amino acids. In DNA form, the CDR3 reads TGCGCCAGCACTGGGACAGGGGCAGGAAACACCATATATTTT. Translation: CASTGTGAGNTIYF. Looking up the rest from reference TRBV5-1 and TRBJ1-3 gives the full variable domain: KAGVTQTPRYLIKTRGQQVTLSCSPISGHRSVSWYQQTPGQGLQFLFEYFSETQRNKGNFPGRFSGRQFSNSRSEMNVSTLELGDSALYLCASTGTGAGNTIYFGEGSWLTVV.

This chain uses TRBV5-6 with TRBJ2-3; 16 bases align to TRBD2. Trimming took 2 bases from V and 0 from J; bases not matched to a gene: 6. Germline V lookup: CDR1 SGHDT, CDR2 YYEEEE. The CDR3 is made up of 19 amino acids. CDR3: CASSFGTSGGALSTDTQYF. Here the CDR3 DNA reads TGTGCCAGCAGCTTCGGGACTAGCGGGGGGGCTTTGAGCACAGATACGCAGTATTTT.

V and J are TRBV30 and TRBJ1-5; TRBD1 matches at 7 bases. After removal of 8 bases from V and 2 bases from J, the junction contained 0 bases not matched to a gene. From germline, CDR1 is GTSNPN and CDR2 SVGIG (reference sequence). CDR3 length: 11 amino acids. In DNA form, the CDR3 reads TGTGCCGACAGGGGCAATCAGCCCCAGCATTTT. Translation gives CADRGNQPQHF.